This T cell receptor (beta chain) was found in a study of cytomegalovirus exposure and HLA in healthy donors. PCR primers comprised 60 Vbeta and 13 Jbeta primers. TCRdb keeps only in-frame clones here, not all; method: immunoSEQ multiplex PCR. The sample records around 150,000 clones, about 80% being singletons. The source is a man in his forties or fifties in good health and CMV-seropositive. Sample: PBMCs.

This chain's CDR3 is CASSKDLSGGTYNEQFF. Written as DNA, the CDR3 is TGTGCCAGCAGCAAAGATTTATCCGGCGGGACCTACAATGAGCAGTTCTTC. V gene TRBV21-1 combines with J gene TRBJ2-1; no DNA check was done on the table's D call, TRBD2. TRBV21-1 counts as a pseudogene. The CDR3 is made up of 17 amino acids.